One and the same sample provided the 23 T cell receptor beta chains below, sequenced in a study of shared clonotypes between healthy human individuals. Libraries were prepared by immunoSEQ multiplex PCR; TCRdb keeps only in-frame clonotypes and omits some of them. The sample gives about 2.1 million clones, about 93% of which show up once; about 1.7% is in the top ten. Terminally differentiated effector memory CD45RA+ cells were left out of the naive CD8 fraction, which was CD45RO-negative and positively selected for CCR7. Material for sequencing was naive CD8+ T cells from PBMCs. These receptors all come from a man aged 18 to 30 in good health. Some clones in this sample may be carry-over from other donors' samples.

This clone was detected a few times. The V gene is TRBV7-9, the J gene TRBJ1-1; D remains ambiguous. The germline V and J ends were trimmed by 8 bases and 3 bases, with 13 bases remaining between them. This CDR3 spans 13 amino acids. Germline CDR1 is SEHNR and CDR2 is FQNEAQ (reference sequence). Here the CDR3 reads CASYTLGDTEAFF. DNA for the CDR3: TGTGCCAGCTATACCCTCGGGGACACTGAAGCTTTCTTT. Full variable domain (missing parts from reference TRBV7-9 and TRBJ1-1): DTGVSQNPRHKITKRGQNVTFRCDPISEHNRLYWYRQTLGQGPEFLTYFQNEAQLEKSRLLSDRFSAERPKGSFSTLEIQRTEQGDSAMYLCASYTLGDTEAFFGQGTRLTVV.

The rearrangement links TRBV5-1 to TRBJ1-2; tentatively, D is TRBD1 (6 bases). V was cut by 4 bases and J by 0 bases, with 13 bases left in between. Germline assignment: CDR1 SGHRS and CDR2 YFSETQ. The CDR3 loop spans 15 amino acids. The CDR3 coding sequence is TGCGCCAGCAGCCCGGGGGCCGTAGCTAACTATGGCTACACCTTC. Translating it yields CASSPGAVANYGYTF.

The chain joins TRBV5-8 to TRBJ1-5; weak D call: TRBD1 (6 bases). The V end was cut by 4 bases, the J end by 1 base, with 18 bases between. The CDR3 sequence is 17 residues long. The V gene's germline CDR1 is SGHTS and CDR2 YDEGEE. The CDR3 reads CASSRRGGHLSNQPQHF. The CDR3 nucleotides are TGTGCCAGCAGCCGACGGGGGGGACATTTGAGCAATCAGCCCCAGCATTTT.

The V gene is TRBV10-3, the J gene TRBJ2-5; 13 nucleotides line up with TRBD2. Losses at the gene ends were 5 bases for V and 4 bases for J; bases not matched to a gene: 7. Germline assignment: CDR1 ENHRY and CDR2 SYGVKD. The CDR3 totals 16 residues. The CDR3 region is CAISIGLAGVAETQYF. CDR3 coding DNA: TGTGCCATCAGTATAGGACTAGCGGGAGTTGCAGAGACCCAGTACTTC.

The chain joins TRBV10-2 to TRBJ2-3; 12 nucleotides match TRBD2. Germline V gene data show CDR1 as WSHSY and CDR2 as SAAADI. Losses at the gene ends were 7 bases for V and 2 bases for J; bases not matched to a gene: 7. This CDR3 is 16 amino acids long. The CDR3 loop is CASKLAGGPPTDTQYF. DNA for the CDR3: TGCGCCAGCAAACTAGCGGGAGGACCCCCCACAGATACGCAGTATTTT.

The rearrangement uses TRBV9 and TRBJ2-5; 8 bases map to TRBD2. There are 17 residues in the CDR3. The trim removed 3 bases at V and 0 bases at J, leaving 10 bases unmatched. Germline values: CDR1 SGDLS, CDR2 YYNGEE. CDR3 sequence reads: CASSGFPGLGDQETQYF. The CDR3 DNA reads TGTGCCAGCAGCGGGTTTCCGGGACTAGGGGACCAAGAGACCCAGTACTTC.

The chain carries TRBV5-6 and TRBJ2-5, with 13 bases identical to TRBD2. The trim removed 3 bases at V and 4 bases at J, leaving 3 bases unmatched. The CDR3 is made up of 15 amino acids. Germline values: CDR1 SGHDT, CDR2 YYEEEE. The CDR3, as DNA: TGTGCCAGCAGCTGGCGGACTAGCGGGAGAGAGACCCAGTACTTC. Protein product: CASSWRTSGRETQYF.

The V and J genes are TRBV7-6 and TRBJ2-1; TRBD2 matches 8 bases. V shed 0 bases, J shed 5 bases, and the junction held 6 bases outside the gene matches. Per germline, CDR1 SGHVS and CDR2 FNYEAQ. The CDR3 consists of 16 residues. The CDR3 sequence is CASSLALAGPHNEQFF. The CDR3, as DNA: TGTGCCAGCAGCTTAGCCTTAGCGGGACCCCACAATGAGCAGTTCTTC.

The chain employs TRBV28 and TRBJ2-7; no reliable D call. Deletions cut 6 bases from V and 0 bases from J, with 18 bases between. Germline V gene sequence: CDR1 MDHEN, CDR2 SYDVKM. The CDR3 totals 16 residues. As DNA, the CDR3 is TGTGCCAGCAGCCCCCGCACGGTCTCCAGCTCCTACGAGCAGTACTTC. Residues: CASSPRTVSSSYEQYF.

V and J are TRBV4-1 and TRBJ2-7, with D perhaps matching TRBD1 (6 bases). The V and J ends lost 6 bases and 1 base respectively, with 16 bases between them. Germline-derived CDR1 and CDR2 are MGHRA and YSYEKL. The CDR3 spans 15 residues. The CDR3 region is CASRRSQGSSYEQYF. The CDR3 DNA follows: TGCGCCAGCAGGCGATCCCAGGGGAGTTCCTACGAGCAGTACTTC.

The V gene is TRBV28, the J gene TRBJ1-3; D uncertain. The V and J ends lost 5 bases and 2 bases respectively, with 13 bases between them. The CDR3 spans 15 residues. Germline CDR1 is MDHEN and CDR2 is SYDVKM. The CDR3 reads CASSPHLVAGNTIYF. The CDR3 DNA is TGTGCCAGCAGTCCACATTTAGTGGCTGGAAACACCATATATTTT. The variable domain in full, completed from reference TRBV28 and TRBJ1-3, reads DVKVTQSSRYLVKRTGEKVFLECVQDMDHENMFWYRQDPGLGLRLIYFSYDVKMKEKGDIPEGYSVSREKKERFSLILESASTNQTSMYLCASSPHLVAGNTIYFGEGSWLTVV.

The chain uses TRBV9 and TRBJ1-1; the match to TRBD1 covers 11 bases. Germline CDR1 reads SGDLS; CDR2 reads YYNGEE. The CDR3 extends over 15 amino acids. The junction had 5 bases not matched to a gene; V was cut back by 3 bases and J by 4 bases. The CDR3 coding sequence is TGTGCCAGCAGCGCCGGACAGGGGGCAGGCACTGAAGCTTTCTTT. Translating it yields CASSAGQGAGTEAFF.

V is TRBV5-1 and J is TRBJ2-7; 11 nucleotides line up with TRBD1. V shed 4 bases, J shed 6 bases, and the junction held 6 bases outside the gene matches. The germline gives CDR1 SGHRS, CDR2 YFSETQ. There are 14 residues in the CDR3. The CDR3 protein is CASSLGQGASEQYF. The CDR3 nucleotides read TGCGCCAGCAGCCTAGGACAGGGGGCCTCCGAGCAGTACTTC.

The chain recombines TRBV7-3 with TRBJ2-7; tentatively, D is TRBD1 (5 bases). V was clipped by 2 bases and J by 0 bases, with 11 bases between them. This CDR3 region has 15 residues. Germline V gene lookup returns CDR1 SGHTA and CDR2 FQGTGA. CDR3 loop: CASSLWQGHSYEQYF. DNA for the CDR3: TGTGCCAGCAGCTTATGGCAGGGCCACTCCTACGAGCAGTACTTC.

The rearrangement links TRBV28 to TRBJ1-5; D unresolved. V was pared by 4 bases and J by 8 bases, with 12 bases between. The CDR3 consists of 13 residues. The germline V gene encodes CDR1 MDHEN and CDR2 SYDVKM. In DNA, the CDR3 is TGTGCCAGCAGTTGGGTCATACGGGAGCCCCAGCATTTT. This codes for CASSWVIREPQHF.

The rearrangement links TRBV2 to TRBJ1-2; unclear D gene. V was shortened by 8 bases and J by 3 bases, with 19 bases between the two germline ends. The CDR3 has 15 residues. Germline lookup yields CDR1 SNHLY and CDR2 FYNNEI. The DNA for the CDR3 is TGTGCCAGCGAGGAGGGAAAAGAAGGAGACTATGGCTACACCTTC. It encodes CASEEGKEGDYGYTF.

The chain uses TRBV7-9 and TRBJ2-1; TRBD1 matches 9 bases. This CDR3 region has 16 residues. Per germline, CDR1 SEHNR and CDR2 FQNEAQ (reference sequence). The ends lost 5 bases at V and 5 bases at J; junction bases unmatched: 10. The CDR3 sequence: CASSLRSGTGNNEQFF. DNA of the CDR3: TGTGCCAGCAGCCTACGATCGGGGACAGGGAACAATGAGCAGTTCTTC.

The chain joins TRBV7-2 to TRBJ2-3, with 7 bases matching TRBD2. CDR1 SGHTA and CDR2 FQGNSA come from the germline V gene. This CDR3 is 15 amino acids long. The ends lost 6 bases at V and 0 bases at J; junction bases unmatched: 6. The chain's CDR3 is CASRRTGGSTDTQYF. CDR3 DNA: TGTGCCAGCAGGCGAACCGGGGGGAGCACAGATACGCAGTATTTT.

This clone was observed once. This rearrangement joins TRBV5-1 to TRBJ2-1; 15 nucleotides line up with TRBD2. The CDR3 spans 19 residues. Germline values: CDR1 SGHRS, CDR2 YFSETQ. V lost 4 bases and J lost 0; bases outside the gene matches: 8. Here the CDR3 DNA reads TGCGCCAGCAGCCCCGGACTAGCGGGAGGGCCATACTCCTACAATGAGCAGTTCTTC. Translating it yields CASSPGLAGGPYSYNEQFF.

The rearrangement uses TRBV11-2 and TRBJ1-2, with D tentatively TRBD1 (5 bases). The CDR3 is 15 residues long. Germline loops: CDR1 SGHAT, CDR2 FQNNGV. Trimming removed 2 bases at V and 8 bases at J, with 18 bases between. The chain's CDR3 is CASSLYRDSRTGYTF. The CDR3 coding sequence is TGTGCCAGCAGCTTATACCGGGACTCGAGGACGGGCTACACCTTC. The full variable domain, rest sourced from reference TRBV11-2 and TRBJ1-2, is EAGVAQSPRYKIIEKRQSVAFWCNPISGHATLYWYQQILGQGPKLLIQFQNNGVVDDSQLPKDRFSAERLKGVDSTLKIQPAKLEDSAVYLCASSLYRDSRTGYTFGSGTRLTVV.

The genes are TRBV10-3 and TRBJ2-2, with 8 positions matching TRBD2. V shed 0 bases, J shed 0 bases, and the junction held 3 bases outside the gene matches. The germline gives CDR1 ENHRY, CDR2 SYGVKD. This CDR3 spans 17 amino acids. The DNA for the CDR3 is TGTGCCATCAGTGAGTCTGGAGCGGGAGCGAACACCGGGGAGCTGTTTTTT. Its translation is CAISESGAGANTGELFF.

V and J are TRBV10-2 and TRBJ2-7; the D gene is possibly TRBD1 (6 bases). Trimming removed 7 bases from V and 2 bases from J, with 18 bases in between. The CDR3 length is 15 residues. Germline CDR1 WSHSY, CDR2 SAAADI. The CDR3 nucleotides are TGCGCCAGCATTGGCCGGGACACTTTCCCCTACGAGCAGTACTTC. Protein product: CASIGRDTFPYEQYF.

V is TRBV27 and J is TRBJ1-2, with D maybe TRBD1 (6 bases). The V end was cut by 5 bases, the J end by 8 bases, with 18 bases between. The CDR3 extends over 14 amino acids. Germline V CDR1 and CDR2: MNHEY, SMNVEV (reference sequence). The CDR3 reads CASSVEQGSEGYTF. As DNA, the CDR3 is TGTGCCAGCAGTGTCGAACAGGGTTCGGAGGGCTACACCTTC.